This T cell receptor (beta chain) was identified during a study of T-cell reconstitution after alpha-beta-depleted transplantation in children (dated by TCRdb to about 2016). Some background on the complete study: Using TCR repertoire profiling, the study quantitatively followed how T-cell immune reconstitution unfolded in children after TCRalphabeta/CD19-depleted allogeneic hematopoietic cell transplantation.

Libraries were built with PCR. The data were produced on an Illumina HiSeq 2500. Molecular barcoding was employed in the preparation of TCR libraries, with unique molecular identifiers being used to normalize TCRbeta repertoire quantification. In TCRdb, the public reads were trimmed at Q25 with fastp and aligned with MiXCR, with productive beta chains retained. Rows merge per CDR3 protein into single entries with the most common DNA and genes. Counted in this sample were around 100,000 distinct CDR3 sequences; about 9.3% of them appeared once. The top ten clonotypes cover nearly 35% of the sample. As for this clonotype: It lacks a known antigen. Base quality data are lacking; no much larger clone is found one base away.

What the work shows at the level of the full study, not this receptor alone: Apparently early alphabetaT-cell count recovery about two months after transplant reportedly relied on only several hundred rapidly expanded clones derived from non-depleted graft cells. In some patients, the high TCRbeta diversity seen at day 60 was put down to recipient T cells and intrathymic progenitors that had survived conditioning. Hyperexpanded clone frequencies declined over subsequent months; after one year, T-cell counts and TCRbeta diversity were mostly attributed to newly produced T cells.

The treatment or condition label corresponds to: allogeneic hematopoietic cell transplantation with graft depleted of TCRalphabeta T cells and CD19 B cells. TCRalphabeta/CD19-depleted allogeneic hematopoietic cell grafts were given to the transplant recipients, all of whom were children. CDR3 length: 14 amino acids, cysteine to phenylalanine. Only the CDR3 part of the read is kept: 42 bases, read in frame from the first base. From a lookup of the germline V gene, CDR1 and CDR2 are LGHNA and YNFKEQ. Trimming takes 4 bases from V and 1 base from J, and the germline ends sit 8 bases apart. Material: PBMCs, obtained before TCRalphabeta/CD19-depleted stem cell transplant. This receptor was taken from a boy aged 2 to 9 with acute lymphoblastic leukemia, due to receive a stem cell transplant. The chain is assembled from TRBV4-2 and TRBJ2-1; the D gene assignment is ambiguous. The CDR3 reads CASSPGESYNEQFF. The sequence in DNA is TGTGCCAGCAGCCCTGGGGAATCCTACAATGAGCAGTTCTTC.